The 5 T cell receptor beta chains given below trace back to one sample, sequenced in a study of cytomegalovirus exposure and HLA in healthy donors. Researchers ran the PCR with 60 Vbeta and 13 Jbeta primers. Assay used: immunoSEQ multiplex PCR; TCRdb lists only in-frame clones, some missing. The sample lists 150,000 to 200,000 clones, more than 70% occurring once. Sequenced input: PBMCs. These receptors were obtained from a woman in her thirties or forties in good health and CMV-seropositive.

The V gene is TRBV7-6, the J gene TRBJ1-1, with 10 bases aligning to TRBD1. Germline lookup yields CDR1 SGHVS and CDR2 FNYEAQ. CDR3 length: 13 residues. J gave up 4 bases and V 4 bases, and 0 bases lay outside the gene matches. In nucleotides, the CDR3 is TGTGCCAGCAGCTGGACAGGGGGCACTGAAGCTTTCTTT. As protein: CASSWTGGTEAFF.

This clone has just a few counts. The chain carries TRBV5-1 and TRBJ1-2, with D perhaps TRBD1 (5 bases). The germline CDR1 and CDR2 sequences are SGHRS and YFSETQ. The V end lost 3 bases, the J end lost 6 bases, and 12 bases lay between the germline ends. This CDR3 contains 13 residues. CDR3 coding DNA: TGCGCCAGCAGCTGGGGCGGCGAAAATGGCTACACCTTC. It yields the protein CASSWGGENGYTF.

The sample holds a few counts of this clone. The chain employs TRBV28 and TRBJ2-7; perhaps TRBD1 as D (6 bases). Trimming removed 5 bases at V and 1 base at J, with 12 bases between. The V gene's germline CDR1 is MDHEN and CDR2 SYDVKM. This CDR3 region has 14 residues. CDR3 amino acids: CASSGQRTSYEQYF. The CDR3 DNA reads TGTGCCAGCAGTGGACAGCGCACATCCTACGAGCAGTACTTC.

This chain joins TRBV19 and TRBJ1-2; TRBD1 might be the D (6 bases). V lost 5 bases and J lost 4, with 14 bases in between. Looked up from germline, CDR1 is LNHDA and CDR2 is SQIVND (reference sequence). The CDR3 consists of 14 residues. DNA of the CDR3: TGTGCCAGTAGTCCCCCTCAGGGGTTCTATGGCTACACCTTC. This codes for CASSPPQGFYGYTF.

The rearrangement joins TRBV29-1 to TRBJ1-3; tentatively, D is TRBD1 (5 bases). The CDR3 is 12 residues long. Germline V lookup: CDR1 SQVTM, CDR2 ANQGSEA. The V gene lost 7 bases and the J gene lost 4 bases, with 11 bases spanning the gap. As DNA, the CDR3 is TGCAGCGCGGGGAGGGGAGGAAACACCATATATTTT. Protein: CSAGRGGNTIYF.